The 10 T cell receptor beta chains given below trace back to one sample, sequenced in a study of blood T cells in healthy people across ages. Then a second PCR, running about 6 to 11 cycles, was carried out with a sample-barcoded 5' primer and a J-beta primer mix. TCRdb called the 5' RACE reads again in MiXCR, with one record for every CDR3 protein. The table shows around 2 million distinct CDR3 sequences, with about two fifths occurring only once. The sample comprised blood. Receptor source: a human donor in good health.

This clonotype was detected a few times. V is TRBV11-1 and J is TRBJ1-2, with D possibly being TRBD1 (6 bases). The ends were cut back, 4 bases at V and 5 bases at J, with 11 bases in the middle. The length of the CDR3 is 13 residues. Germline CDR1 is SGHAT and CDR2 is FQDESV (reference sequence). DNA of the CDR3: TGTGCCAGCAGCTGGGACACCTTTTATGGCTACACCTTC. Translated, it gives CASSWDTFYGYTF.

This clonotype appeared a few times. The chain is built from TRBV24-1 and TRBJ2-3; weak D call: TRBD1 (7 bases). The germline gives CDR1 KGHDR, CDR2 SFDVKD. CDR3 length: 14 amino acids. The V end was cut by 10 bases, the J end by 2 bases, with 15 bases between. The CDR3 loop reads CATSGQADTDTQYF. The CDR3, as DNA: TGTGCCACTAGCGGACAGGCTGACACAGATACGCAGTATTTT.

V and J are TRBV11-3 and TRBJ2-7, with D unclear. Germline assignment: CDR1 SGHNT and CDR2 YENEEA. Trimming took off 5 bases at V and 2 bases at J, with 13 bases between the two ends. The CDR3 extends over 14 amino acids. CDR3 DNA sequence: TGTGCCAGCAGCCCTAGAATGGGCACCTACGAGCAGTACTTC. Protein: CASSPRMGTYEQYF.

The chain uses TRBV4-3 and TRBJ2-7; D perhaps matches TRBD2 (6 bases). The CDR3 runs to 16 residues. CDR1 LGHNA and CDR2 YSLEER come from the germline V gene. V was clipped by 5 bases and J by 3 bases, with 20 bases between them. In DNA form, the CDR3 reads TGCGCCAGCAGCGAAGGCTTGGCTAGCGAGAGCTACGAGCAGTACTTC. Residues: CASSEGLASESYEQYF.

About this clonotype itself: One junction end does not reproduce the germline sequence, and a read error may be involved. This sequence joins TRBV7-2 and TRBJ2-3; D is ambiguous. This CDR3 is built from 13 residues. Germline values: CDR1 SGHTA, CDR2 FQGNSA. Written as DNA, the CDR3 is TGTGCCGGCAGCTTAGTCAGCCCAGATACGCAGTATTTT. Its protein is CAGSLVSPDTQYF.

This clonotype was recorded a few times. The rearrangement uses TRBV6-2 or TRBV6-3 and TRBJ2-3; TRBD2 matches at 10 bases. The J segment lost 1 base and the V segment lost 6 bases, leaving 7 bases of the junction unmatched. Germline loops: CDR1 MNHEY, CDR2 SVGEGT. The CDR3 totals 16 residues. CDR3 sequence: CASRKRGGSRTDTQYF. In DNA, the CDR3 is TGTGCCAGCAGAAAGCGGGGGGGCTCTCGCACAGATACGCAGTATTTT.

The CDR3 loop reads CASSEGQGEAFF. CDR3 bases: TGTGCCAGCAGCGAGGGTCAAGGTGAAGCTTTCTTT. This chain connects TRBV11-1 to TRBJ1-1; D ambiguous. The germline V gene encodes CDR1 SGHAT and CDR2 FQDESV (reference sequence). V was pared by 5 bases and J by 7 bases, with 11 bases between. The length of the CDR3 is 12 residues. Full variable domain (missing parts from reference TRBV11-1 and TRBJ1-1): EAEVAQSPRYKITEKSQAVAFWCDPISGHATLYWYRQILGQGPELLVQFQDESVVDDSQLPKDRFSAERLKGVDSTLKIQPAELGDSAMYLCASSEGQGEAFFGQGTRLTVV.

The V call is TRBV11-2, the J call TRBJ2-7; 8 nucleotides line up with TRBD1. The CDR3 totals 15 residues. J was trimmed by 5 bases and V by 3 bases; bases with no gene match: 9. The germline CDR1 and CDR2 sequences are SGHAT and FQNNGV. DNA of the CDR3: TGTGCCAGCAGCTTTTGGTTGGACAGGGAAGACGAGCAGTACTTC. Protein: CASSFWLDREDEQYF. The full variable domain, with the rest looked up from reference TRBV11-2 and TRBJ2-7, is EAGVAQSPRYKIIEKRQSVAFWCNPISGHATLYWYQQILGQGPKLLIQFQNNGVVDDSQLPKDRFSAERLKGVDSTLKIQPAKLEDSAVYLCASSFWLDREDEQYFGPGTRLTVT.

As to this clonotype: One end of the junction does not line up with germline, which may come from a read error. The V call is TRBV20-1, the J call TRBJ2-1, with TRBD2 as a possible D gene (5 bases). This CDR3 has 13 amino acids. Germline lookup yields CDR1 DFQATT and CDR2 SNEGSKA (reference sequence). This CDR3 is CSDRDYREPSEFF. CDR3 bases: TGCAGTGATAGAGATTATCGGGAACCTTCAGAGTTCTTC.

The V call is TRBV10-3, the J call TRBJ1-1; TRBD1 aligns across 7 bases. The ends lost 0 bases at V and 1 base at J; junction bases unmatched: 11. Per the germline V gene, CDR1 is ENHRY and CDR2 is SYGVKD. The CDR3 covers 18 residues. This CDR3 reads CAISESGQHEGPNTEAFF. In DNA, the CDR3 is TGTGCCATCAGTGAGTCGGGACAGCATGAGGGCCCGAACACTGAAGCTTTCTTT.